Shown below are 21 T cell receptor beta chains from a single sample sequenced in a study of blood T cells in healthy people across ages. The use of a sample-barcoded 5' primer and a J-beta primer mix characterized a second PCR of roughly 6 to 11 cycles. TCRdb passed the 5' RACE reads through MiXCR, listing each CDR3 protein once. The sample contains roughly 1.7 million distinct CDR3 sequences, around 36% of which appear only once. Sequencing used blood. The receptors were gathered from a young woman in good health.

The gene calls are TRBV27 and TRBJ2-3; D ambiguous. The V and J ends lost 0 bases and 6 bases respectively, with 7 bases between them. Germline V gives CDR1 MNHEY, CDR2 SMNVEV (reference sequence). CDR3 length equals 13 residues. CDR3: CASSLSGWDTQYF. CDR3 nucleotides: TGTGCCAGCAGTTTATCGGGCTGGGATACGCAGTATTTT.

This sequence joins TRBV30 and TRBJ2-2, with 7 positions matching TRBD1. CDR1 GTSNPN and CDR2 SVGIG come from the germline V gene (reference sequence). V dropped 3 bases and J dropped 6; count of bases not matched to a gene: 13. The CDR3 is 16 residues long. The CDR3 is CAWRPGGILLAGELFF. The CDR3 nucleotides are TGTGCCTGGAGGCCAGGGGGAATCCTATTGGCCGGGGAGCTGTTTTTT.

The V gene is TRBV28, the J gene TRBJ1-4; D is possibly TRBD1 (6 bases). CDR3 length equals 15 residues. V was shortened by 6 bases and J by 4 bases, with 15 bases between the two germline ends. Germline loops: CDR1 MDHEN, CDR2 SYDVKM. CDR3: CASSSTGAFNEKLFF. The DNA of the CDR3 is TGTGCCAGCAGCTCGACGGGGGCCTTTAATGAAAAACTGTTTTTT. The whole variable domain, filled in from reference TRBV28 and TRBJ1-4, reads DVKVTQSSRYLVKRTGEKVFLECVQDMDHENMFWYRQDPGLGLRLIYFSYDVKMKEKGDIPEGYSVSREKKERFSLILESASTNQTSMYLCASSSTGAFNEKLFFGSGTQLSVL.

The chain links TRBV13 to TRBJ2-1; 11 bases agree with TRBD2. Germline V gene lookup returns CDR1 PRHDT and CDR2 FYEKMQ (reference sequence). Germline trimming cut 5 bases from V and 4 bases from J; bases unmatched to any gene: 7. CDR3 length: 16 amino acids. CDR3 amino acids: CASSPTGLAAYNEQFF. The CDR3 DNA follows: TGTGCCAGCAGCCCGACGGGACTAGCGGCATACAATGAGCAGTTCTTC.

This clonotype was seen many times. The rearrangement joins TRBV10-2 to TRBJ2-5; D possibly matches TRBD1 or TRBD2 (6 bases each). Trimming stripped 0 bases from V and 5 bases from J, with 10 bases between. This CDR3 contains 14 residues. Germline V CDR1 and CDR2: WSHSY, SAAADI. The CDR3 reads CASSESGGRETQYF. CDR3 sequence (DNA): TGCGCCAGCAGTGAGTCCGGGGGCCGGGAGACCCAGTACTTC.

The chain combines TRBV9 with TRBJ2-1; D may be TRBD1 (5 bases). This CDR3 is 17 amino acids long. Trimming took 0 bases from V and 7 from J, leaving 20 bases between them. Germline assignment: CDR1 SGDLS and CDR2 YYNGEE. The CDR3 DNA sequence: TGTGCCAGCAGCGTAGAGAGCAGGGTGGGCCCAAAAAATGAGCAGTTCTTC. This encodes CASSVESRVGPKNEQFF.

This rearrangement joins TRBV4-1 to TRBJ1-1; D might be TRBD1 (5 bases). Germline V gene lookup returns CDR1 MGHRA and CDR2 YSYEKL. Trimming left V 3 bases short and J 1 base short, with 15 bases between. The CDR3 totals 16 residues. The CDR3: CASSQPRRGRNTEAFF. Written as DNA, the CDR3 is TGCGCCAGCAGCCAGCCCCGACGGGGGAGGAACACTGAAGCTTTCTTT.

This clonotype has more than one count but fewer than ten. The chain has TRBV20-1 and TRBJ1-2; the D gene is possibly TRBD1 (6 bases). This CDR3 is 17 amino acids long. The germline V gene has CDR1 DFQATT and CDR2 SNEGSKA (reference sequence). V gave up 5 bases and J gave up 7 bases, with 29 bases separating them. The CDR3 spells CSAQTKTGAKFWTGYTF. CDR3 coding DNA: TGCAGTGCTCAAACGAAGACAGGAGCCAAGTTTTGGACTGGCTACACCTTC.

The chain combines TRBV7-2 with TRBJ2-1, with TRBD2 matching 13 bases. Trimming at V came to 5 bases and at J to 1 base, leaving 8 bases not matched to a gene. The CDR3 is 18 amino acids. In germline, CDR1 is SGHTA, CDR2 FQGNSA. The CDR3 DNA sequence: TGTGCCAGCAGCCCCGGGACTAGCGGGGATAGTTCCTACAATGAGCAGTTCTTC. Translated: CASSPGTSGDSSYNEQFF.

The chain combines TRBV18 with TRBJ1-2; no firm D call. This CDR3 is 15 amino acids long. Germline V lookup: CDR1 KGHSH, CDR2 LQKENI. The ends were cut back, 0 bases at V and 1 base at J, with 9 bases in the middle. The chain's CDR3 is CASSPPAGINYGYTF. The CDR3 DNA follows: TGTGCCAGCTCACCACCGGCGGGGATTAACTATGGCTACACCTTC.

There are a few counts of this clonotype. The rearrangement links TRBV3-1 to TRBJ2-3; TRBD2 aligns across 12 bases. V lost 1 base, J lost 0 bases, and 14 bases stayed unmatched. The germline CDR1 and CDR2 sequences are LGHDT and YNNKEL (reference sequence). The CDR3 contains 21 residues. The CDR3 here is CASSQVLAGGGTRPSTDTQYF. The CDR3 DNA follows: TGTGCCAGCAGCCAAGTACTAGCGGGGGGCGGGACCCGCCCTAGCACAGATACGCAGTATTTT.

This clonotype appeared many times. V and J are TRBV7-9 and TRBJ2-3; no clear D. The V and J ends lost 2 bases and 2 bases respectively, with 5 bases between them. The germline V gene has CDR1 SEHNR and CDR2 FQNEAQ (reference sequence). The CDR3 covers 13 residues. Written as DNA, the CDR3 is TGTGCCAGCAGCTTAAGGCTCACAGATACGCAGTATTTT. It yields the protein CASSLRLTDTQYF. Complete variable domain (other parts from reference TRBV7-9 and TRBJ2-3): DTGVSQNPRHKITKRGQNVTFRCDPISEHNRLYWYRQTLGQGPEFLTYFQNEAQLEKSRLLSDRFSAERPKGSFSTLEIQRTEQGDSAMYLCASSLRLTDTQYFGPGTRLTVL.

This clonotype showed up just a few times. This chain links TRBV5-6 with TRBJ1-2, with D perhaps TRBD1 (5 bases). The V end lost 3 bases, the J end lost 0 bases, and 12 bases lay between the germline ends. CDR1 and CDR2 (germline): SGHDT, YYEEEE. The CDR3 is 15 amino acids. The CDR3 nucleotides read TGTGCCAGCAGCTCCCAGGGAAGTTCTAACTATGGCTACACCTTC. Translated, it gives CASSSQGSSNYGYTF.

About this clonotype itself: The junction shows a germline mismatch at one end, possibly a read error. The chain has TRBV4-1 and TRBJ1-6; TRBD1 agrees at 11 bases. The CDR3 has 17 amino acids. Per the germline V gene, CDR1 is MGHRA and CDR2 is YSYEKL. The CDR3 DNA sequence: TGCGCCGGCAGCCGAGGACAGGGGGCCTCCTATAATTCACCCCTCCACTTT. This translates into CAGSRGQGASYNSPLHF.

The V gene is TRBV7-9, the J gene TRBJ2-1; perhaps D is TRBD1 or TRBD2 (6 bases each). This CDR3 comprises 14 residues. Germline lookup yields CDR1 SEHNR and CDR2 FQNEAQ (reference sequence). Trimming removed 6 bases at V and 9 bases at J, with 18 bases between. The CDR3 is CASSSGGPAGEQFF. The CDR3 nucleotides are TGTGCCAGCAGTTCTGGGGGGCCGGCCGGTGAGCAGTTCTTC.

The chain uses TRBV27 and TRBJ2-5; 15 nucleotides line up with TRBD2. The germline CDR1 and CDR2 sequences are MNHEY and SMNVEV (reference sequence). The CDR3 consists of 14 residues. J was trimmed by 5 bases and V by 6 bases; bases with no gene match: 1. CDR3 nucleotides: TGTGCCAGCAGGGGACTAGCGGGGGGTGAGACCCAGTACTTC. Translated, it gives CASRGLAGGETQYF.

The chain couples TRBV7-9 to TRBJ1-1; D call uncertain. Looked up from germline, CDR1 is SEHNR and CDR2 is FQNEAQ (reference sequence). Trimming took off 4 bases at V and 1 base at J, with 10 bases between the two ends. The CDR3 spans 14 residues. The CDR3 here is CASSSNYRNTEAFF. CDR3 in DNA: TGTGCCAGCAGCTCCAACTACAGGAACACTGAAGCTTTCTTT.

The CDR3 region has the DNA TGCAGTGCTAGACTAGCGGGAGGGCCTAGAAATGAGCAGTTCTTC. Its translation: CSARLAGGPRNEQFF. This chain joins TRBV20-1 and TRBJ2-1; 12 nucleotides agree with TRBD2. This CDR3 spans 15 amino acids. Germline V gene sequence: CDR1 DFQATT, CDR2 SNEGSKA (reference sequence). V gave up 2 bases and J gave up 7 bases; unmatched junction bases: 6.

This clonotype has ten or more counts. This chain connects TRBV5-1 to TRBJ2-1; TRBD1 might be the D (5 bases). Germline V gene data show CDR1 as SGHRS and CDR2 as YFSETQ. The germline V and J ends were trimmed by 2 bases and 3 bases, with 12 bases remaining between them. The CDR3 is 15 residues long. The CDR3, as DNA: TGCGCCAGCAGCTTCGGGCAGGGCGTCTACAATGAGCAGTTCTTC. Protein: CASSFGQGVYNEQFF.

The chain employs TRBV28 and TRBJ2-6; D might be TRBD1 or TRBD2, each matching 5 bases. This CDR3 has 16 residues. Germline V gene lookup returns CDR1 MDHEN and CDR2 SYDVKM. With 5 bases removed from V and 4 bases from J, the gap between germline ends came to 15 bases. CDR3 coding DNA: TGTGCCAGCAGTATTGTCGGGACGCTAGGGGCCAACGTCCTGACTTTC. It specifies CASSIVGTLGANVLTF.

This clonotype appeared a few times. The V call is TRBV28, the J call TRBJ2-7; TRBD2 matches at 7 bases. The J segment lost 3 bases and the V segment lost 4 bases, leaving 9 bases of the junction unmatched. The CDR3 is made up of 15 amino acids. Per germline, CDR1 MDHEN and CDR2 SYDVKM. CDR3 in amino acids: CASSSLAESFYEQYF. The CDR3 DNA is TGTGCCAGCAGTTCCCTAGCGGAGTCCTTCTACGAGCAGTACTTC.